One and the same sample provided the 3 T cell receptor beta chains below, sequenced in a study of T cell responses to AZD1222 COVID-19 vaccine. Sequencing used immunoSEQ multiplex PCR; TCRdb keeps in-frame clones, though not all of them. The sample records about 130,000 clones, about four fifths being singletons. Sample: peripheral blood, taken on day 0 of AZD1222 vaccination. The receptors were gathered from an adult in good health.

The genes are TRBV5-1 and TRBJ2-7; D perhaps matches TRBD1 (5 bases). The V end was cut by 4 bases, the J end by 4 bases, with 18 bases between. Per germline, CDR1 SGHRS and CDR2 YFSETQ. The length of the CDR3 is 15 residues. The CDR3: CASSTDWPGSYEQYF. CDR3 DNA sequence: TGCGCCAGCAGCACTGACTGGCCAGGGTCGTACGAGCAGTACTTC. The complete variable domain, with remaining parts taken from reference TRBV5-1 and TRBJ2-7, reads KAGVTQTPRYLIKTRGQQVTLSCSPISGHRSVSWYQQTPGQGLQFLFEYFSETQRNKGNFPGRFSGRQFSNSRSEMNVSTLELGDSALYLCASSTDWPGSYEQYFGPGTRLTVT.

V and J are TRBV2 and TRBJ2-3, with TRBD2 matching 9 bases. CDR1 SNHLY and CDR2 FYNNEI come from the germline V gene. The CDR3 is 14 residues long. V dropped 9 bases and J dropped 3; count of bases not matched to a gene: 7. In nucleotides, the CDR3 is TGTGCCAGTAGTAGGCGGGGGGGTACAGATACGCAGTATTTT. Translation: CASSRRGGTDTQYF.

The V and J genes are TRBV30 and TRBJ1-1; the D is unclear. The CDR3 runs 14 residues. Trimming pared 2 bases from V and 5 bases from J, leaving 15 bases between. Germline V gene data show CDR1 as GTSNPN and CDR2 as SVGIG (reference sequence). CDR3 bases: TGTGCCTGGAGTCCTCCCGGTCAATGGACTGAAGCTTTCTTT. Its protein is CAWSPPGQWTEAFF.